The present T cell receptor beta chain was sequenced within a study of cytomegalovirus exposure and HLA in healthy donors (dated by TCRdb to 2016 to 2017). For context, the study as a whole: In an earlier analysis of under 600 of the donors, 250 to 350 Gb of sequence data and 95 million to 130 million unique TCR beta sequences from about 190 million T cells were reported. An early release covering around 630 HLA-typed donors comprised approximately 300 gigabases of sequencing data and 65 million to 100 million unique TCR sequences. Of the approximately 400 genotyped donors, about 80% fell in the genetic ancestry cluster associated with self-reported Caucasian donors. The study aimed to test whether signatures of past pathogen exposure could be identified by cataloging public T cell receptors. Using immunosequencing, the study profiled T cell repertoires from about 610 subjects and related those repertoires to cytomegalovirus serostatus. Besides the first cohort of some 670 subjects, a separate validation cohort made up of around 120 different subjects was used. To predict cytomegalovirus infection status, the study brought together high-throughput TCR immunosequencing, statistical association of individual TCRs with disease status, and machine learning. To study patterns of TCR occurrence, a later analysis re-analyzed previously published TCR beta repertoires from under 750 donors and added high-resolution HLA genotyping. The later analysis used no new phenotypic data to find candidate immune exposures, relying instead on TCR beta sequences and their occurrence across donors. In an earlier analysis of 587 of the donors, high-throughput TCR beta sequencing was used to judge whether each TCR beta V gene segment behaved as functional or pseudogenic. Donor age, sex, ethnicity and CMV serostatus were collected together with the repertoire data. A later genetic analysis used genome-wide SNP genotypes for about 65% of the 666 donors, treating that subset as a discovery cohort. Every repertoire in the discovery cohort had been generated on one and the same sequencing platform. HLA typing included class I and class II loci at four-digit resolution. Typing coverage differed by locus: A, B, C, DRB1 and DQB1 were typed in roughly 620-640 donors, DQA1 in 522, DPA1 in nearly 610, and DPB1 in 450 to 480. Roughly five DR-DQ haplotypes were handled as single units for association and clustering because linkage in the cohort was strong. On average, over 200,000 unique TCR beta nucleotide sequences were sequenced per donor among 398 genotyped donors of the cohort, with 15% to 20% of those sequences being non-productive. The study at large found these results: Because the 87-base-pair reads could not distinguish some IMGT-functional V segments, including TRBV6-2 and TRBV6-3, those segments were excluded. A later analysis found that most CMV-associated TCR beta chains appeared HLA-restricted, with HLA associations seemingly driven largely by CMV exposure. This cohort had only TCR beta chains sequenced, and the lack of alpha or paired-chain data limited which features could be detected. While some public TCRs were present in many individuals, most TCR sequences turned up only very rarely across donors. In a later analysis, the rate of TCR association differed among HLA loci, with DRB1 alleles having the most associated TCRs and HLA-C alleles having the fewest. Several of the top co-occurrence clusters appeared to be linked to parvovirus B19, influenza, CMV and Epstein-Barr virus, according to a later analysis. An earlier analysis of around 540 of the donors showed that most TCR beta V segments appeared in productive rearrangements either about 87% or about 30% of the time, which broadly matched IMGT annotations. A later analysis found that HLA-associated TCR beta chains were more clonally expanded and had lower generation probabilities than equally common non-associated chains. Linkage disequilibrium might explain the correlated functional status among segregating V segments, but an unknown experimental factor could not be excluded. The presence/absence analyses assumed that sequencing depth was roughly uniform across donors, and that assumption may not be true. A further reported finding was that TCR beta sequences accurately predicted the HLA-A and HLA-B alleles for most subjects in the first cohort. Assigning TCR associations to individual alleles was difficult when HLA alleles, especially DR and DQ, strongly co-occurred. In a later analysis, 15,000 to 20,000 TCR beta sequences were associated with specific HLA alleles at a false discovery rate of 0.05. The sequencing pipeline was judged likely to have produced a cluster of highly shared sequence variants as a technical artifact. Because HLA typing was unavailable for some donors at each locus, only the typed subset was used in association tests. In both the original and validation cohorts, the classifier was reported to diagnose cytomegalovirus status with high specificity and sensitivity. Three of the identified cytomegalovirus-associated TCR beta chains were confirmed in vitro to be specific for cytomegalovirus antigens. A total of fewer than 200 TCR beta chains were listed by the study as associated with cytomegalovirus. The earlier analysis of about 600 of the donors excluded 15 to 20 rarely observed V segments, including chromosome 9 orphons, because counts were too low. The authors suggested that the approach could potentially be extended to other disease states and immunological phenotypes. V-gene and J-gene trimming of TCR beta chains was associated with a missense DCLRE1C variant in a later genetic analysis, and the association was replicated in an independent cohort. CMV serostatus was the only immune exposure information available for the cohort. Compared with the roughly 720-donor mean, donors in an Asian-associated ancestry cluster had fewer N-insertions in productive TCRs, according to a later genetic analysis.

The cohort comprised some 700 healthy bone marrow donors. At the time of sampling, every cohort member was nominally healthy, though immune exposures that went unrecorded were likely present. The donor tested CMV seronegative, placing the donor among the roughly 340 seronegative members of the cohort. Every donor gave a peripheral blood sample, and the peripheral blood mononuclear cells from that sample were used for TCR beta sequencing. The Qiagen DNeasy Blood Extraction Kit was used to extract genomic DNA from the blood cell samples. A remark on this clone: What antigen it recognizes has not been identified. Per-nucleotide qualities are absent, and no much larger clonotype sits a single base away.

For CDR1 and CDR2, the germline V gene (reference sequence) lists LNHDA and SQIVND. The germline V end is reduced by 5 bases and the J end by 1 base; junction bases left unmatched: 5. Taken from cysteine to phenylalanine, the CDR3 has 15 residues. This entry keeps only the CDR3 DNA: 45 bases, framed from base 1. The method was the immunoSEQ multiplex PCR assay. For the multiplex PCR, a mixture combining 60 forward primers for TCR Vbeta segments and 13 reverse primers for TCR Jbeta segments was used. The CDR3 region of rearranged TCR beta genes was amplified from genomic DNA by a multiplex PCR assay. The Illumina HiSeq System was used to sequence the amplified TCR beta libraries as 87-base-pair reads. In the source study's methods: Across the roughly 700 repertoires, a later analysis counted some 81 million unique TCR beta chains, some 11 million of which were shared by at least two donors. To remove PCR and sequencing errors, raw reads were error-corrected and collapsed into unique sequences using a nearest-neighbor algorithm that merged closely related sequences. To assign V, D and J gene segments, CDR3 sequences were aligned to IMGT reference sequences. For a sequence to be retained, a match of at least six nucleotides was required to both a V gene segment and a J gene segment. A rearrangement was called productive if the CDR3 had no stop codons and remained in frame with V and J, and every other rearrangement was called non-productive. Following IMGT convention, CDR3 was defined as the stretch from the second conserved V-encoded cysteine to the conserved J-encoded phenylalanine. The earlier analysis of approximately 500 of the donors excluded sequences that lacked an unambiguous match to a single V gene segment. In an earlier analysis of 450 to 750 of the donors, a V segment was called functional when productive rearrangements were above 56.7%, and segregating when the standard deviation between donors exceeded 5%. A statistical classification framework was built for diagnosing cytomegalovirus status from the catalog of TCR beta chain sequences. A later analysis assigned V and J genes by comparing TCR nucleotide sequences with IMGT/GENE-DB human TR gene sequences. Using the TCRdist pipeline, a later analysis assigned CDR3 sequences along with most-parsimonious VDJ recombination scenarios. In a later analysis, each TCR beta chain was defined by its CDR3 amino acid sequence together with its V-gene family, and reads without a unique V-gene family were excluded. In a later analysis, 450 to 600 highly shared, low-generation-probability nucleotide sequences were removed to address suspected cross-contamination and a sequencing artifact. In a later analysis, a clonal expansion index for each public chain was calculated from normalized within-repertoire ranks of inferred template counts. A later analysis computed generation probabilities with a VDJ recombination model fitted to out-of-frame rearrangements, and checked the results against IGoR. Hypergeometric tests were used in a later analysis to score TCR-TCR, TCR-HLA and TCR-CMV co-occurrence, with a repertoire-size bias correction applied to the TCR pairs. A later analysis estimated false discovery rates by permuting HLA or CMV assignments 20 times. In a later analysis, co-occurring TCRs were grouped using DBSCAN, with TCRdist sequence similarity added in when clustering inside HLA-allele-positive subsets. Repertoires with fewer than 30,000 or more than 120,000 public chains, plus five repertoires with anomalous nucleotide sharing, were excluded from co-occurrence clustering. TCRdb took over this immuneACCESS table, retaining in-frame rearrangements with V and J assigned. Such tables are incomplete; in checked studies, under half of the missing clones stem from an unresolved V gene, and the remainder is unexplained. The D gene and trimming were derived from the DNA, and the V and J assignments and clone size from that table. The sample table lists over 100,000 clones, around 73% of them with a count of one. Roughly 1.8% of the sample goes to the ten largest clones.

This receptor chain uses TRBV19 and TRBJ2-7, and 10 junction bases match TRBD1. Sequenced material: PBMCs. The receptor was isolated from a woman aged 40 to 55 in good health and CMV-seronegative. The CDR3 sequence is CASSLTGQGSYEQYF. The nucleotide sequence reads TGTGCCAGTAGTCTGACGGGACAGGGGTCCTACGAGCAGTACTTC.